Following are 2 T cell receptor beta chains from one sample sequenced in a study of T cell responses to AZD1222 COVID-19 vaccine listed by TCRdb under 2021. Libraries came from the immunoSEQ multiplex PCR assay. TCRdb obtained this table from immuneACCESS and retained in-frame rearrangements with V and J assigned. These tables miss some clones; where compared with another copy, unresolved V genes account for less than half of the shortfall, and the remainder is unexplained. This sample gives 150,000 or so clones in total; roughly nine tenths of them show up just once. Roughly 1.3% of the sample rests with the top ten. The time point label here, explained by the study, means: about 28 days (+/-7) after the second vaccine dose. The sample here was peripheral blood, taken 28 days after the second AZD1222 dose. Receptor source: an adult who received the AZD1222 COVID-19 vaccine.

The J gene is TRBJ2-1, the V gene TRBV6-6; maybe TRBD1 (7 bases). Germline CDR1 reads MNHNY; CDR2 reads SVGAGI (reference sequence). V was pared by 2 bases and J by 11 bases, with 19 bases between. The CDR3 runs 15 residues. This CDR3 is CASSYDEGRGEQQFF. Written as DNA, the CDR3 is TGTGCCAGCAGTTACGACGAGGGCAGGGGGGAGCAGCAGTTCTTC.

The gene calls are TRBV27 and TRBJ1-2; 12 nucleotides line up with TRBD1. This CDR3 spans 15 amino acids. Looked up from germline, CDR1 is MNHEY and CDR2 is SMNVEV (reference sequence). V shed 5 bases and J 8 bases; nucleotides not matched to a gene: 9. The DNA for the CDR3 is TGTGCCAGCAGTCCCTCGGGACAGGGGGCGCGGGGCTACACCTTC. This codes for CASSPSGQGARGYTF.